This T cell receptor beta chain originates from a study of regulatory T cells in long-lasting Graves disease. This clonotype was recorded once. A far larger clone is just one base off, so this is likely a read error. Through Arm-PCR of CDR3 regions and iRepertoire HTBI primers, TCR beta libraries were built. Original processing methods: Overall, samples carried roughly 60 TRBV and 14 TRBJ segments. Using its own MiXCR run on the multiplex PCR reads, TCRdb lists one record per CDR3 protein. What appears here as the V and J calls and clone size reflects TCRdb's work, not the paper's. The table includes some 250,000 distinct CDR3 sequences, 15% to 20% detected once. The length of the CDR3 is 15 residues. The germline V gene has CDR1 MNHGY and CDR2 SVAAGI. Time point given: newly diagnosed GD, antithyroid drugs for less than 3 months. RNA isolated from PBMCs was used to make the TCR library. The same sample was also studied in work on T cells in Graves' hyperthyroidism and ophthalmopathy.

The clonotype comes from a woman in her twenties or thirties with Graves disease. The rearrangement uses TRBV6-9 and TRBJ1-2, with D unresolved. The starting material was peripheral blood mononuclear cells (PBMCs), obtained at new diagnosis, from a patient treated with antithyroid drugs. CDR3 sequence reads: CAGSYDLLSNYGYTF. CDR3 sequence (DNA): TGTGCCGGCAGTTACGACCTTTTGTCTAACTATGGCTACACCTTC.